The entry that follows covers one T cell receptor (beta chain) sequence. Its cognate antigen is unknown. The sample belongs to a study of Tregs in tolerant kidney transplant recipients. Study-wide results and limits: Antigen-driven expansion was suggested because donor-specific Tregs expanded more than all Tregs in tolerant patients.

The CDR3 is made up of 15 amino acids. Germline V CDR1 and CDR2: SGDLS, YYNGEE. Trimming removed 0 bases from V and 4 bases from J, with 11 bases in between. Thawed PBMCs were FACS-sorted into unstimulated CD4+CD25+CD127- regulatory T cells, CD4+CD25- non-regulatory cells, CD4 and CD8 cells. Method: immunoSEQ multiplex PCR; TCRdb's copy keeps in-frame clones and lacks some. The repertoire has about 83,000 clones, 95% to 98% of them found once; the top ten carry 0.56%. The source of this sequence is a human donor who received a combined kidney and bone marrow transplant. The sample was CD4+ T cells from blood, taken before the transplant. This chain links TRBV9 with TRBJ2-1, with D tentatively TRBD2 (7 bases). CDR3 region: CASSVGGGSYNEQFF. The CDR3 coding sequence is TGTGCCAGCAGCGTAGGGGGGGGCTCATACAATGAGCAGTTCTTC.